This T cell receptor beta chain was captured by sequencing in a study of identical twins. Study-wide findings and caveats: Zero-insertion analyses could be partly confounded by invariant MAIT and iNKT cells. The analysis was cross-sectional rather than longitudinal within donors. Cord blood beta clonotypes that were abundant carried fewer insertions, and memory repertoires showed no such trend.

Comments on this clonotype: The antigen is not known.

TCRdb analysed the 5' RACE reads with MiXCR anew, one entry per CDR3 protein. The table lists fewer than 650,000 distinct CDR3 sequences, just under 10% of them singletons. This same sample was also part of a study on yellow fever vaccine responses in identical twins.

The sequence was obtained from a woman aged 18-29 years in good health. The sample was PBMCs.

Here the CDR3 reads CSARGWDSYEQYF. CDR3 sequence (DNA): TGCAGTGCTAGAGGCTGGGATTCGTACGAGCAGTACTTC. The chain joins TRBV20-1 to TRBJ2-7; D not resolved. The CDR3 length is 13 residues. The germline V gene encodes CDR1 DFQATT and CDR2 SNEGSKA (reference sequence). Trimming stripped 1 base from V and 4 bases from J, with 11 bases between.